The following is a T cell receptor (beta chain) sequence with its context. Its antigen is as yet unknown. Each CDR3 protein gets one entry after TCRdb re-called the reads with MiXCR. Seen here are 680,000 or so distinct CDR3 sequences, roughly 33% observed once, and the top ten hold roughly 18%. Trimming at V came to 0 bases and at J to 4 bases, leaving 10 bases not matched to a gene. The length of the CDR3 is 16 residues. Germline-derived CDR1 and CDR2 are DFQATT and SNEGSKA (reference sequence). This sample is drawn from a study of T cell repertoires in cytomegalovirus infection. Across the whole study: Through public TCR beta signatures, both CMV infection and matching HLA type were indicated. The study, taken as a whole, reports: In two of eight donors, the top clonotype was HLA-C-restricted CMV-specific.

This specimen was cultured PBMCs, taken from culture after CMV antigen stimulation. The chain has TRBV20-1 and TRBJ2-3; 7 bases fit TRBD2. This sequence was found in a human donor in good health (CMV status not recorded). Some clones in this sample may be carry-over from other donors' samples. CDR3 amino acids: CSARDRGSNSPDTQYF. The CDR3 DNA sequence: TGCAGTGCTAGAGATCGCGGGAGCAATAGCCCAGATACGCAGTATTTT.